Each of the 8 T cell receptor beta chains below was sequenced from the same sample in a study. MiXCR, run by TCRdb on the RT-PCR reads, gives a single entry per CDR3 protein. Here the sample spans about 680,000 distinct CDR3 sequences, 13% to 15% being singletons. Material: memory CD4+ T cells from blood. All receptors derive from a female donor in good health, serving as a healthy control.

The chain joins TRBV7-9 to TRBJ2-2; D unclear. In germline, CDR1 is SEHNR, CDR2 FQNEAQ (reference sequence). This CDR3 region has 15 residues. The V end was cut by 2 bases, the J end by 5 bases, with 12 bases between. CDR3 DNA sequence: TGTGCCAGCAGCTTATTCCTCGTAGCTACCGGGGAGCTGTTTTTT. This codes for CASSLFLVATGELFF.

CDR3 loop: CASSYVAGPYNEQFF. In DNA form, the CDR3 reads TGTGCCAGCAGTTACGTAGCGGGGCCATACAATGAGCAGTTCTTC. The chain couples TRBV6-5 to TRBJ2-1, with 8 bases matching TRBD2. The germline V gene encodes CDR1 MNHEY and CDR2 SVGAGI. The CDR3 has 15 amino acids. The V segment lost 2 bases and the J segment 4 bases; nucleotides outside the gene matches: 4.

This clonotype was counted at least ten times. The gene calls are TRBV12-3 or TRBV12-4 and TRBJ1-2, with 10 bases aligning to TRBD1. This CDR3 is 14 amino acids long. The ends lost 4 bases at V and 4 bases at J; junction bases unmatched: 3. The chain's CDR3 is CASSSGQGPYGYTF. The DNA for the CDR3 is TGTGCCAGCAGTTCGGGACAGGGGCCCTATGGCTACACCTTC.

In this sample, this clonotype turned up many times. The rearrangement links TRBV15 to TRBJ2-1, with D possibly being TRBD2 (6 bases). The CDR3 extends over 17 amino acids. Germline V lookup: CDR1 LNHNV, CDR2 YYDKDF (reference sequence). Trimming shortened V by 3 bases and J by 2 bases, and 17 bases separated the two germline ends. CDR3 nucleotides: TGTGCCACCAGCAGCCAACGTGGGGGAGGCCCCTACAATGAGCAGTTCTTC. Its protein is CATSSQRGGGPYNEQFF.

The rearrangement links TRBV27 to TRBJ1-1; D remains unclear. Deletions cut 8 bases from V and 0 bases from J, with 7 bases between. The germline V gene has CDR1 MNHEY and CDR2 SMNVEV (reference sequence). The CDR3 consists of 12 residues. The DNA for the CDR3 is TGTGCCAGCGGATCGGTGAACACTGAAGCTTTCTTT. Amino acids: CASGSVNTEAFF.

This clonotype appeared a few times. V gene TRBV20-1 combines with J gene TRBJ2-1; the D gene is possibly TRBD2 (7 bases). CDR1 and CDR2 (germline): DFQATT, SNEGSKA (reference sequence). V shed 4 bases and J shed 0 bases, with 25 bases lying between them. There are 19 residues in the CDR3. CDR3 sequence: CSATLPGWRGQSSYNEQFF. The CDR3 DNA reads as TGCAGTGCTACCCTCCCGGGGTGGCGGGGGCAAAGCTCCTACAATGAGCAGTTCTTC.

This clonotype was seen more than once but under ten times. The chain is built from TRBV3-1 and TRBJ2-1; the D gene is possibly TRBD2 (5 bases). The CDR3 is made up of 12 amino acids. V shed 1 base and J shed 7 bases, with 5 bases lying between them. Germline V gene lookup returns CDR1 LGHDT and CDR2 YNNKEL (reference sequence). CDR3 sequence (DNA): TGTGCCAGCAGCCAAGCGGGAAATGAGCAGTTCTTC. Amino acids: CASSQAGNEQFF.

This clonotype occurred many times. The gene calls are TRBV20-1 and TRBJ1-2; maybe TRBD1 (5 bases). CDR3 length: 15 residues. In germline, CDR1 is DFQATT, CDR2 SNEGSKA (reference sequence). V lost 3 bases and J 4 bases, leaving 18 bases between the germline ends. As DNA, the CDR3 is TGCAGTGCTAGCCGCGGGACGGCTGCTAGCTATGGCTACACCTTC. Its protein product is CSASRGTAASYGYTF.